The entry below gives a single T cell receptor beta chain sequence along with its context. The antigen this receptor binds is unknown. No base quality information exists; no much larger clone differs at one position. This sample was taken from a study of Graves' ophthalmopathy and Graves' hyperthyroidism (dated by TCRdb to the late 2010s). About the full investigation: Peripheral blood was collected at initial diagnosis, before any treatment. To explore V-J signatures distinguishing ophthalmopathy from hyperthyroidism, a discovery set of under 110 patients (fewer than 45 ophthalmopathy, over 55 stable hyperthyroidism) was enrolled. T-cell repertoires of thyroid tissue and blood were compared in 5 or 6 hyperthyroidism patients. TCR beta repertoire signatures were used to distinguish Graves' ophthalmopathy from Graves' hyperthyroidism and to predict progression to ophthalmopathy. An independent validation cohort was composed of 18 hyperthyroidism patients and about 16 patients who later progressed from hyperthyroidism to ophthalmopathy. After sampling, hyperthyroidism patients received methimazole starting at 30 mg daily, and ophthalmopathy patients received high-dose intravenous methylprednisolone. In total, under 150 blood samples were TCR-sequenced: approximately 42 ophthalmopathy, 80 or so hyperthyroidism and some 17 hyperthyroidism-to-ophthalmopathy patients. The investigation overall reported the following: In validation, the model predicted ophthalmopathy progression with about 71% sensitivity and about 77% specificity; some 13 predicted patients were CT-confirmed with GO in a median of about 7.1 months. Sample size was not predetermined statistically, and investigators were not blinded to group allocation. Among expanded thyroid clonotypes with frequency above 0.001, most also showed up in blood, which suggests that blood repertoires may reflect the thyroid immune response. In cross-validation, the 13-signature model distinguished ophthalmopathy from stable hyperthyroidism with almost 90% sensitivity and about 84% specificity, and in the test set the corresponding values were approximately 80% and 75%.

TCR beta CDR3 regions were amplified from RNA transcripts for repertoire sequencing. HTBI primers and the Qiagen OneStep RT-PCR kit were used in a first-round RT-PCR, which was followed by a second-round multiplex PCR, size selection and purification. The libraries underwent paired-end sequencing with 100 bp reads on an Illumina HiSeq2000. Regarding the original processing steps: SOAPnuke was used to process the reads, removing any read that contained adapters or uncalled bases, had a mean Phred below 15, or lacked an exact match to the constant primer or identifier. COPE v1.2.5 was used to merge high-quality paired reads. Unique nucleotide sequences were defined as clonotypes and aligned to IMGT TRB V, D and J references using MiTCR v1.1. Analysis was restricted to V-J combinations with a frequency above 0.0001, which covered roughly 99% of repertoires. For each V-J combination, a TCR clonal expansion and chaos score was defined as F50 clonal expansion divided by the chaos observed in the TCRdist matrix. Welch's t-statistics and random forest were used to reduce the features to 10 to 15 V-J combinations, which were then used as input to a naive Bayes classifier. The similarity between thyroid and blood repertoires was quantified using the Morisita-Horn index. The public reads were quality trimmed at Q25 with fastp and then assembled into clones with MiXCR by TCRdb, keeping productive beta chains. Records with the same CDR3 protein are collapsed into one entry carrying the most frequent genes and DNA. The V and J calls were determined by TCRdb, not by the authors. For this sample there are almost 750,000 distinct CDR3 sequences; roughly two fifths appear just once. The ten most abundant clones make up around 40% of the sample.

Ophthalmopathy patients had moderately to severely active disease, Clinical Activity Score of at least 3, NOSPECS grade of at least 4, and disease duration under 3 months. Patients with other autoimmune diseases, uncontrolled infections, pregnancy or lactation were excluded from the study. Diagnosis relied on clinical symptoms, serum thyroxine, TRAb, thyroid ultrasound and orbital computed tomography. Ficoll-Paque density gradient centrifugation was used to isolate PBMCs from 8.5 to 10 ml of fresh peripheral blood. Total RNA was extracted with Trizol reagent and quality-checked on an Agilent 2100 Bioanalyzer. For CDR1 and CDR2, the germline V gene lists SNHLY and FYNNEI. The CDR3 contains 13 residues, cysteine and phenylalanine counted. The sequence is cut down to CDR3 DNA, 39 bases in frame from base 1. V sheds 4 bases and J sheds 5 bases, leaving 10 bases between their ends.

The sequence was obtained from an adult man with Graves' ophthalmopathy. The rearranged segments are TRBV2 and TRBJ2-3; TRBD2 is a weak D gene call, 6 bases matching. The sample comprised peripheral blood. Here is the DNA: TGTGCCAGCAGTGCCGGAGCGGGAGATACGCAGTATTTT. It encodes CASSAGAGDTQYF.